This T cell receptor (beta chain) emerged from a study of control samples from healthy donors and cancer patients. Sequenced by immunoSEQ multiplex PCR; TCRdb stores in-frame clones only, minus some. This table has around 140,000 clones, approximately 91% appearing once. Trimming took off 2 bases at V and 5 bases at J, with 15 bases between the two ends. The CDR3 length is 16 residues. The V gene's germline CDR1 is MNHEY and CDR2 SVGAGI. The sequence was collected from a man under 40 in good health. Sequenced: blood. The chain uses TRBV6-5 and TRBJ2-2; D not certain. CDR3 in DNA: TGTGCCAGCAGTTACACGGGTCAGCAGATAACCGGGGAGCTGTTTTTT. Protein: CASSYTGQQITGELFF.